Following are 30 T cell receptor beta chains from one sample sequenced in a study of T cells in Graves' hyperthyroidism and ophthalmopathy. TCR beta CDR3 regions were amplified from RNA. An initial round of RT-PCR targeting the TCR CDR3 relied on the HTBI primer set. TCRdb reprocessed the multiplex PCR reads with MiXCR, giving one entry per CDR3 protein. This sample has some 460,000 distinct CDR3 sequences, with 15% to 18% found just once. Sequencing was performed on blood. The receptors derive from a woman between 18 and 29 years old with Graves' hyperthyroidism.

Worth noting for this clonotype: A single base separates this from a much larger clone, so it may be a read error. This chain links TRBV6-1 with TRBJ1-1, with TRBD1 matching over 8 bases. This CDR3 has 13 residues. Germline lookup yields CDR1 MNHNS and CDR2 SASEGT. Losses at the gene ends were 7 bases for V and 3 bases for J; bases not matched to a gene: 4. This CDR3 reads CASNVQGDTEAFF. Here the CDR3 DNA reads TGTGCCAGCAATGTACAGGGGGACACTGAAGCTTTCTTT.

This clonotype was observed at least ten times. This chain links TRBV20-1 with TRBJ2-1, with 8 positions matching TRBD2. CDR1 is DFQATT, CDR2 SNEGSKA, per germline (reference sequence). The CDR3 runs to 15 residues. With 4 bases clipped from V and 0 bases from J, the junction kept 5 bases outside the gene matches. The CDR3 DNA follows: TGCAGTGCTAACCCGGGACTAGTCTCCTACAATGAGCAGTTCTTC. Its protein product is CSANPGLVSYNEQFF.

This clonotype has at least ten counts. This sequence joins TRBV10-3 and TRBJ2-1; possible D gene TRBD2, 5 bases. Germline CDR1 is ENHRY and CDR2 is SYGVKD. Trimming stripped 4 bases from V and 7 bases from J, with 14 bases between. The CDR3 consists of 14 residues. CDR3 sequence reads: CAISVPSSGNEQFF. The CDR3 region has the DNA TGTGCCATCAGTGTGCCTTCCTCGGGAAATGAGCAGTTCTTC.

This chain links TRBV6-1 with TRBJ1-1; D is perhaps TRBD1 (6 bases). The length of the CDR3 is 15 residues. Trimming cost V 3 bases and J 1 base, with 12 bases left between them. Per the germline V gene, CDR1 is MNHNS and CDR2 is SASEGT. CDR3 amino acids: CASSDPQGGNTEAFF. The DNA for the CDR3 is TGTGCCAGCAGTGACCCCCAAGGGGGGAACACTGAAGCTTTCTTT.

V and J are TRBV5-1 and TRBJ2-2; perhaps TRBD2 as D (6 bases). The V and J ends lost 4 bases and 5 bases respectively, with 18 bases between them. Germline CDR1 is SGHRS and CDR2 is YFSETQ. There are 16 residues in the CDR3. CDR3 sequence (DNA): TGCGCCAGCAGCGGGGCCGTGTCTGGGGGGACCGGGGAGCTGTTTTTT. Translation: CASSGAVSGGTGELFF.

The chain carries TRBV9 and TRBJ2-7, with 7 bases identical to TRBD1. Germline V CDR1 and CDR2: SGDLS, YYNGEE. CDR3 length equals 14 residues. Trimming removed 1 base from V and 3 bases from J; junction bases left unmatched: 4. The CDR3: CASSVSDRSYEQYF. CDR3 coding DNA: TGTGCCAGCAGCGTATCGGACAGGAGCTACGAGCAGTACTTC.

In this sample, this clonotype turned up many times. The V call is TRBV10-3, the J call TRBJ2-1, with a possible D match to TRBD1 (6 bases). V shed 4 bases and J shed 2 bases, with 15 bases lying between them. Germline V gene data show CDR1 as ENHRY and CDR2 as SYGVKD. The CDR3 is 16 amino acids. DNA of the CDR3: TGTGCCATCAGTGCGCCCGACAGGAAACCCTACAATGAGCAGTTCTTC. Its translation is CAISAPDRKPYNEQFF.

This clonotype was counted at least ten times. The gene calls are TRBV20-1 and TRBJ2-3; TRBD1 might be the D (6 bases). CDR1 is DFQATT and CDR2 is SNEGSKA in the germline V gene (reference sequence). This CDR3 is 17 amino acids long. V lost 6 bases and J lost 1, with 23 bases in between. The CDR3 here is CSAQLIPGDPRTDTQYF. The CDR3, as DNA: TGCAGTGCCCAACTTATCCCAGGGGATCCCCGCACAGATACGCAGTATTTT.

CDR3 loop: CASSFEGDSNQPQHF. CDR3 coding DNA: TGCGCCAGCAGCTTTGAGGGGGATAGCAATCAGCCCCAGCATTTT. This chain connects TRBV5-1 to TRBJ1-5; maybe TRBD1 (6 bases). This CDR3 is built from 15 residues. Germline CDR1 is SGHRS and CDR2 is YFSETQ. V was shortened by 2 bases and J by 0 bases, with 9 bases between the two germline ends.

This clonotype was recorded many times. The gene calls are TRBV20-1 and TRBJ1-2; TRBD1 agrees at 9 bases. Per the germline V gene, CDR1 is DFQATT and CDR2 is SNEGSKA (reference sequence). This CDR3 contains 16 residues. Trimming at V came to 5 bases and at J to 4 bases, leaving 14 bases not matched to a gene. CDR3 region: CSAPGQGETGSYGYTF. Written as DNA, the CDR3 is TGCAGTGCTCCGGGACAGGGCGAGACCGGTTCCTATGGCTACACCTTC.

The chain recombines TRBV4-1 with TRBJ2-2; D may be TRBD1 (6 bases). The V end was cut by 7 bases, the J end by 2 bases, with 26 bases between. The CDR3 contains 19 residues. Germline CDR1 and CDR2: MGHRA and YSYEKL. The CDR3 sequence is CASTPVWTQGRKNTGELFF. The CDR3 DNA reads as TGCGCCAGCACCCCGGTATGGACACAGGGAAGGAAAAACACCGGGGAGCTGTTTTTT.

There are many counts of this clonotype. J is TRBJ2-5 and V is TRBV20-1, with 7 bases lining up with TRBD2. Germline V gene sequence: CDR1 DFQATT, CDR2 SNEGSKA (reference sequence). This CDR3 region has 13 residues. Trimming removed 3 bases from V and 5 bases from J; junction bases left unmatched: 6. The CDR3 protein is CSASDGRTETQYF. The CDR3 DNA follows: TGCAGTGCTAGTGACGGGAGGACGGAGACCCAGTACTTC.

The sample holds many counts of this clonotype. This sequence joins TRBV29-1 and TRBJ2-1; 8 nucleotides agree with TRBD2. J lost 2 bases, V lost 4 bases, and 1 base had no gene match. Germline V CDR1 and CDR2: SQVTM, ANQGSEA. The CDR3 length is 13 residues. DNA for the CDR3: TGCAGCGTTGGAGCGGGGGCCTACAATGAGCAGTTCTTC. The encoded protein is CSVGAGAYNEQFF.

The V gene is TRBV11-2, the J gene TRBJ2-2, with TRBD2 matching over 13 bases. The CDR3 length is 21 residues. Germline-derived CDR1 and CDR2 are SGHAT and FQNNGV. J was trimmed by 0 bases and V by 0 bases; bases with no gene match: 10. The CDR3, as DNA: TGTGCCAGCAGCTTAGAAATAGGTGCGGGACTAGCGGGACCGAACACCGGGGAGCTGTTTTTT. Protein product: CASSLEIGAGLAGPNTGELFF.

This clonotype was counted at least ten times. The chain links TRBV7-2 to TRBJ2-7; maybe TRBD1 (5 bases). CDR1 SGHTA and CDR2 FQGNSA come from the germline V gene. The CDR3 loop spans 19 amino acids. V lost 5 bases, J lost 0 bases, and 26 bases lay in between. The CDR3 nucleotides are TGTGCCAGCAGCCCTAATAGGGGCAGGACAACAGAGCGCTCCTACGAGCAGTACTTC. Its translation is CASSPNRGRTTERSYEQYF.

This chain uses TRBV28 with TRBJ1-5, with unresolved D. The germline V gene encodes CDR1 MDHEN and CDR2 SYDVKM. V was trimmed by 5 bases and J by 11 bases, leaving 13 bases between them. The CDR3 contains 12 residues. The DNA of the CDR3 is TGTGCCAGCAGTCCTACCGCCGGTACCCAGCATTTT. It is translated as CASSPTAGTQHF.

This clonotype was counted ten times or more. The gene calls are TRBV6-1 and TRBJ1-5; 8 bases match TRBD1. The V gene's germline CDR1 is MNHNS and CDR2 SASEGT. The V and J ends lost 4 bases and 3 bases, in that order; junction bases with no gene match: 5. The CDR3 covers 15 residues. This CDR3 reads CASSGQGRPNQPQHF. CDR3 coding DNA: TGTGCCAGCAGTGGACAGGGGAGACCCAATCAGCCCCAGCATTTT.

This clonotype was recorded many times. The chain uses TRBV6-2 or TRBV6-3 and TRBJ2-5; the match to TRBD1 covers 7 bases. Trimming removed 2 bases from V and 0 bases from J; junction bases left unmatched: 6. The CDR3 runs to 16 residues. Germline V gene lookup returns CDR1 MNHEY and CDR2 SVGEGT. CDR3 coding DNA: TGTGCCAGCAGTTACCACGGGACAGTGTACCAAGAGACCCAGTACTTC. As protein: CASSYHGTVYQETQYF.

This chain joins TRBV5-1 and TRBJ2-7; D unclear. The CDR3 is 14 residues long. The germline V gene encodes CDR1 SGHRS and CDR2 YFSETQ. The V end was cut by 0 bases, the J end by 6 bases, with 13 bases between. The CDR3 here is CASSLEGRPGEQYF. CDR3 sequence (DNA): TGCGCCAGCAGCTTGGAAGGTAGACCGGGCGAGCAGTACTTC.

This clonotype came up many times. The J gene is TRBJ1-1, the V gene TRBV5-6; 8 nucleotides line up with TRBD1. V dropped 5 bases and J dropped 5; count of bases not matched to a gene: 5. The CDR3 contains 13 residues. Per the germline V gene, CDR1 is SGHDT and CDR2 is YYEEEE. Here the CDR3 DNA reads TGTGCCAGCAGTGCACAGGGGGGAACTGAAGCTTTCTTT. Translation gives CASSAQGGTEAFF.

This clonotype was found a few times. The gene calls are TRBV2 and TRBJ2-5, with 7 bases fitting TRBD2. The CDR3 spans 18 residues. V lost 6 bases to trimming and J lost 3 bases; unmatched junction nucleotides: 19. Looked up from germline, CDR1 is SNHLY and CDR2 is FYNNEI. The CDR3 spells CASSVTDYWEGNEETQYF. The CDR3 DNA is TGTGCCAGCAGCGTGACAGACTACTGGGAGGGTAATGAAGAGACCCAGTACTTC.

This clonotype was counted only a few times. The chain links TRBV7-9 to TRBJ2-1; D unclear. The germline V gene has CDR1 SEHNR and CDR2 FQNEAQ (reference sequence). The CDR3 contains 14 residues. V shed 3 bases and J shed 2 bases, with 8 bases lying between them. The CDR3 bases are TGTGCCAGCAGCTTTACCTGGACCTACAATGAGCAGTTCTTC. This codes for CASSFTWTYNEQFF.

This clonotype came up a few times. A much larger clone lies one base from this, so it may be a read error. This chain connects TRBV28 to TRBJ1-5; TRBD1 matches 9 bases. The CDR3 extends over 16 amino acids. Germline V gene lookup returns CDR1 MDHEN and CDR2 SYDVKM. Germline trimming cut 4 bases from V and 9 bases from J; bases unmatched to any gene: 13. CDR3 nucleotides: TGTGCCAGCAGTTCTGGCCACGGGACAGGGCGGCGGCCCCAGCATTTT. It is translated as CASSSGHGTGRRPQHF.

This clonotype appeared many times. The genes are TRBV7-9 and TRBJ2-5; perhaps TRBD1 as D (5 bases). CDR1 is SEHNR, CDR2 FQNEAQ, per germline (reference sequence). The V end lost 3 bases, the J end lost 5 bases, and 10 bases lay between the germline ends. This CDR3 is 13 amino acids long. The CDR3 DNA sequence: TGTGCCAGCAGCTTGGGGCCCCCTGAGACCCAGTACTTC. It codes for CASSLGPPETQYF.

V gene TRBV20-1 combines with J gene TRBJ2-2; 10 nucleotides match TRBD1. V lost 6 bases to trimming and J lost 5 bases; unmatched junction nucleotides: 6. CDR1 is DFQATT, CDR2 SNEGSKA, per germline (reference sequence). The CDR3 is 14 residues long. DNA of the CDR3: TGCAGTGCCCCGGACAGGGGGGGGACCGGGGAGCTGTTTTTT. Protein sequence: CSAPDRGGTGELFF.

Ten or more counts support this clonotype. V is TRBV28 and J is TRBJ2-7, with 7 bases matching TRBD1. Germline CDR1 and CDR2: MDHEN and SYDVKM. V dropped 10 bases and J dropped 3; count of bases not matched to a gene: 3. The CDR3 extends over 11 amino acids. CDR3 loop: CATGDSYEQYF. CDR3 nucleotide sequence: TGTGCCACCGGGGACAGCTACGAGCAGTACTTC. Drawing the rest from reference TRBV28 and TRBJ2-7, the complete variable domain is DVKVTQSSRYLVKRTGEKVFLECVQDMDHENMFWYRQDPGLGLRLIYFSYDVKMKEKGDIPEGYSVSREKKERFSLILESASTNQTSMYLCATGDSYEQYFGPGTRLTVT.

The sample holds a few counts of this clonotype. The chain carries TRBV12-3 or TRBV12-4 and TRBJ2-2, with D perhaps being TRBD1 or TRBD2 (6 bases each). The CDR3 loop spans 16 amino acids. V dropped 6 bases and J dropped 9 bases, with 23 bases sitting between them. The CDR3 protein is CASRVGGKGNYRELFF. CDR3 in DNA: TGTGCCAGCAGGGTAGGGGGGAAAGGCAACTACCGGGAGCTGTTTTTT.

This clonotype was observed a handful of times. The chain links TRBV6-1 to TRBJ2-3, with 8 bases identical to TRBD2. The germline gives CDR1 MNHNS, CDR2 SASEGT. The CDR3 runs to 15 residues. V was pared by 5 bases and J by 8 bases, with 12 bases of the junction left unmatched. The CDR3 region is CASSYRASGQGTQYF. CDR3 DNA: TGTGCCAGCAGTTATAGGGCTAGCGGGCAGGGTACGCAGTATTTT.

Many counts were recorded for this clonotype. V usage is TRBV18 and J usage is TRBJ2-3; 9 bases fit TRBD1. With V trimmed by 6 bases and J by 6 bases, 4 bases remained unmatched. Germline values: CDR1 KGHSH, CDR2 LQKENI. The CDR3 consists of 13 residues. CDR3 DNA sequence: TGTGCCAGCTCCCGGGACAGGGTTGATACGCAGTATTTT. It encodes CASSRDRVDTQYF.

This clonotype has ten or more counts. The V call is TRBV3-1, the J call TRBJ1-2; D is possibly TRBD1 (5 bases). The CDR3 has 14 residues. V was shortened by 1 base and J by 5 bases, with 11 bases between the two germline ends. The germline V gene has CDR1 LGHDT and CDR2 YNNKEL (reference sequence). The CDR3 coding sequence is TGTGCCAGCAGCCAAGCCGGGACGGATTATGGCTACACCTTC. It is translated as CASSQAGTDYGYTF.